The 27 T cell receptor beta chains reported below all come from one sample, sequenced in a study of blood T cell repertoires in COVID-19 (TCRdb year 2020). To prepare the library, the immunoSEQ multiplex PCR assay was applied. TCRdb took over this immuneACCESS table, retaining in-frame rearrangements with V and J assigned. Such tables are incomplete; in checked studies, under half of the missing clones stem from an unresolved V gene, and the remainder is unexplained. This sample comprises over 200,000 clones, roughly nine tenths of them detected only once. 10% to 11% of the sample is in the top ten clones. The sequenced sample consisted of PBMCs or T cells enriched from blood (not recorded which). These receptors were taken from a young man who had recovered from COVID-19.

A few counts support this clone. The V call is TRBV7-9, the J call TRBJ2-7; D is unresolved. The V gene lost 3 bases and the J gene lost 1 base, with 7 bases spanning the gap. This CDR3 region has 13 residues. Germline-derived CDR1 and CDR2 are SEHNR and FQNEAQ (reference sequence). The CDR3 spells CASSLRWSYEQYF. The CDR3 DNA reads TGTGCCAGCAGCTTGCGGTGGTCCTACGAGCAGTACTTC.

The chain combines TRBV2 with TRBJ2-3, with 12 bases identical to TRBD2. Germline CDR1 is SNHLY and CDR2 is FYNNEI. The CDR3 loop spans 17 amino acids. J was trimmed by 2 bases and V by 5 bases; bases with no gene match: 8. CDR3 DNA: TGTGCCAGCAGTAAGCGGACTAGCGGGGCCCACACAGATACGCAGTATTTT. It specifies CASSKRTSGAHTDTQYF.

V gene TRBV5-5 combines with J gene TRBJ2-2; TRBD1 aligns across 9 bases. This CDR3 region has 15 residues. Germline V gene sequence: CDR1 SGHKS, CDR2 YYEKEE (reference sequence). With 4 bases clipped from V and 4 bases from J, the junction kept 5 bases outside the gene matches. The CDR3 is CASSQGQGSTGELFF. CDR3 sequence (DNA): TGTGCCAGCAGCCAAGGACAGGGGAGCACCGGGGAGCTGTTTTTT.

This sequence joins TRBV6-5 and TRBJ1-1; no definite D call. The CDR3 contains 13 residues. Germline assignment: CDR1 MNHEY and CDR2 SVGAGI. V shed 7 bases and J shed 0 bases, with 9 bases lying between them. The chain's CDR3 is CASNLQVNTEAFF. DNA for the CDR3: TGTGCCAGCAATCTGCAGGTGAACACTGAAGCTTTCTTT.

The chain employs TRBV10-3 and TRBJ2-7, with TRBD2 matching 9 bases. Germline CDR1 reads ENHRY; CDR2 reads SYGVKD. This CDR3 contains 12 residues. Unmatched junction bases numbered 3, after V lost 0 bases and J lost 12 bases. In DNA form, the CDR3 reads TGTGCCATCAGTGAGTCGGGGACTAGCATGTACTTC. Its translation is CAISESGTSMYF.

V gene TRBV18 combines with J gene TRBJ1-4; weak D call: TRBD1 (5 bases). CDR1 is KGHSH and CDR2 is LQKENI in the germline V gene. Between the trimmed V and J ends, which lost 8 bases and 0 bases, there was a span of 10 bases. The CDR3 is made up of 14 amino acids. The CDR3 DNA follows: TGTGCCAGCACGTTGACAGCAACTAATGAAAAACTGTTTTTT. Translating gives CASTLTATNEKLFF. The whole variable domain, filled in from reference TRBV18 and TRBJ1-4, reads NAGVMQNPRHLVRRRGQEARLRCSPMKGHSHVYWYRQLPEEGLKFMVYLQKENIIDESGMPKERFSAEFPKEGPSILRIQQVVRGDSAAYFCASTLTATNEKLFFGSGTQLSVL.

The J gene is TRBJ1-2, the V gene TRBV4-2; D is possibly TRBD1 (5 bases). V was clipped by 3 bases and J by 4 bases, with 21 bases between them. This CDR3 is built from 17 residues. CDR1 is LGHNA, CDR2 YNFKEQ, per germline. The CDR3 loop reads CASSQLILRDGGYGYTF. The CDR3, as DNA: TGTGCCAGCAGCCAGCTTATTCTCCGGGACGGGGGCTATGGCTACACCTTC.

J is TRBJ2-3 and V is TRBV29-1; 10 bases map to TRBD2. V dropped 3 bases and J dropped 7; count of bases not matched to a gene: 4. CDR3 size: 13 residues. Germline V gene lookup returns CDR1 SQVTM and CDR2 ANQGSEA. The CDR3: CSVESSGSNTQYF. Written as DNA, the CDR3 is TGCAGCGTTGAGTCTAGCGGGAGCAATACGCAGTATTTT.

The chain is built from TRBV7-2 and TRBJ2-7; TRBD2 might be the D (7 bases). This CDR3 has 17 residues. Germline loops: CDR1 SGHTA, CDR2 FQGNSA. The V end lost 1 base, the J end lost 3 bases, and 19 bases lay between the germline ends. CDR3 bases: TGTGCCAGCAGCTTAGTCTTGGGAGGGGGGGCCCACTACGAGCAGTACTTC. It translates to CASSLVLGGGAHYEQYF.

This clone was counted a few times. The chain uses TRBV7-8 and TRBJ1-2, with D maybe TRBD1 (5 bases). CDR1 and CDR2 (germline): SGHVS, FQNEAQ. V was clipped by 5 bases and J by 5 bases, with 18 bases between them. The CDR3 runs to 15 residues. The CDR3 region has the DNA TGTGCCAGCAGCCAAGTTGGTTCAGGGTCTTATGGCTACACCTTC. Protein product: CASSQVGSGSYGYTF.

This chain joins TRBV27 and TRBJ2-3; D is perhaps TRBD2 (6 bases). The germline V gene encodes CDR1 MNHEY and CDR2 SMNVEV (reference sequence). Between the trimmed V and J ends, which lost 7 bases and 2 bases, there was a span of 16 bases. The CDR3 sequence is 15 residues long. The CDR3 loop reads CASNGVWEDTDTQYF. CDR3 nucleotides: TGTGCCAGCAACGGGGTTTGGGAGGACACAGATACGCAGTATTTT.

This CDR3 is CASSLGRPWSYGYTF. The CDR3 nucleotides read TGTGCCAGCAGCTTGGGTCGACCGTGGAGCTATGGCTACACCTTC. The gene calls are TRBV5-6 and TRBJ1-2; D gene unclear. The CDR3 contains 15 residues. CDR1 SGHDT and CDR2 YYEEEE come from the germline V gene. Trimming stripped 0 bases from V and 4 bases from J, with 13 bases between.

The CDR3 DNA follows: TGTGCCAGCACCACCCCCCAGCCAGGGGAGCAGTACTTC. This translates into CASTTPQPGEQYF. The rearrangement joins TRBV28 to TRBJ2-7; TRBD1 is a possible D gene (5 bases). The CDR3 extends over 13 amino acids. Germline loops: CDR1 MDHEN, CDR2 SYDVKM. V lost 7 bases, J lost 7 bases, and 17 bases lay in between.

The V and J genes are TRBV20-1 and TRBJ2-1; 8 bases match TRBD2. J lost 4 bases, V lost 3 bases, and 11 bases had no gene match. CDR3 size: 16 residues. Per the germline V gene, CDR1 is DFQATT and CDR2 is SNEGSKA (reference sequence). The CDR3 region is CSASPPGLVEYNEQFF. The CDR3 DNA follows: TGCAGTGCTAGTCCACCGGGACTAGTAGAATACAATGAGCAGTTCTTC.

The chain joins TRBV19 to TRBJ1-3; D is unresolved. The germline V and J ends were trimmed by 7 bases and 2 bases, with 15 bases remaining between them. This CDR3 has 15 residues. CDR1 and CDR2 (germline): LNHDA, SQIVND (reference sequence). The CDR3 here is CASINGEGPGNTIYF. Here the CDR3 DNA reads TGTGCCAGTATCAATGGTGAGGGCCCTGGAAACACCATATATTTT.

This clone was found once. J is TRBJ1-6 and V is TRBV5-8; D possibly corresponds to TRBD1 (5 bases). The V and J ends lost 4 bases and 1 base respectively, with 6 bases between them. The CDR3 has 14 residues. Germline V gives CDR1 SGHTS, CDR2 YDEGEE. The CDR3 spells CASSRGSYNSPLHF. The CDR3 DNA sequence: TGTGCCAGCAGCAGGGGATCCTATAATTCACCCCTCCACTTT.

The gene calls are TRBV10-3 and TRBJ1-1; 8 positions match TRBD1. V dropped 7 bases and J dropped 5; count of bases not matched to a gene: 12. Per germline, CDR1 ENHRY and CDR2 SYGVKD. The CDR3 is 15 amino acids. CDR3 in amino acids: CAITRTQGAETEAFF. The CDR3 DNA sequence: TGTGCCATCACCCGAACCCAGGGGGCAGAGACTGAAGCTTTCTTT.

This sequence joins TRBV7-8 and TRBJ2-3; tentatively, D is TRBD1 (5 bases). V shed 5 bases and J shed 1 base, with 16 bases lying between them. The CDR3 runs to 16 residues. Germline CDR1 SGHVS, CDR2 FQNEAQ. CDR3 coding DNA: TGTGCCAGCAGCCCCCTAAGGGGTGTCGGCACAGATACGCAGTATTTT. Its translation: CASSPLRGVGTDTQYF.

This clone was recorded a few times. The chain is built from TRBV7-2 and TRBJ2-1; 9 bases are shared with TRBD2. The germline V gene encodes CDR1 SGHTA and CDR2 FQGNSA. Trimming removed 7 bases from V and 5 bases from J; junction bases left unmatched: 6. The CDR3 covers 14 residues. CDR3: CASNLAGPDNEQFF. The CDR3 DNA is TGTGCCAGCAACCTAGCGGGGCCCGACAATGAGCAGTTCTTC.

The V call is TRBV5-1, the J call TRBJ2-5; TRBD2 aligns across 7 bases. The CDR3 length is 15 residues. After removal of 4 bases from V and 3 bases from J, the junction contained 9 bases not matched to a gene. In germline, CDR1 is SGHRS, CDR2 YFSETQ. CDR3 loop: CASSTTGGTKETQYF. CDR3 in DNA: TGCGCCAGCAGCACTACGGGGGGAACCAAAGAGACCCAGTACTTC. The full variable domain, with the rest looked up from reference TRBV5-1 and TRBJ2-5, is KAGVTQTPRYLIKTRGQQVTLSCSPISGHRSVSWYQQTPGQGLQFLFEYFSETQRNKGNFPGRFSGRQFSNSRSEMNVSTLELGDSALYLCASSTTGGTKETQYFGPGTRLLVL.

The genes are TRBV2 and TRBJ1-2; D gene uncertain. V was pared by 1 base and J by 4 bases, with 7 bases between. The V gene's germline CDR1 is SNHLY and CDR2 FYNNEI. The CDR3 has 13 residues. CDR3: CASSEGQIYGYTF. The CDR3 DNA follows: TGTGCCAGCAGTGAAGGGCAGATCTATGGCTACACCTTC.

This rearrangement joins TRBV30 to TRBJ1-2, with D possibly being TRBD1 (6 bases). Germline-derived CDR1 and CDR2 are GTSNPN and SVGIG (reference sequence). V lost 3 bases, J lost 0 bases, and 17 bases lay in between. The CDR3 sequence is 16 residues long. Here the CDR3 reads CAWRARPNRANYGYTF. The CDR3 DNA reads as TGTGCCTGGAGGGCGCGTCCAAACAGGGCTAACTATGGCTACACCTTC. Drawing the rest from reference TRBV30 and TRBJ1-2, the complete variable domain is SQTIHQWPATLVQPVGSPLSLECTVEGTSNPNLYWYRQAAGRGLQLLFYSVGIGQISSEVPQNLSASRPQDRQFILSSKKLLLSDSGFYLCAWRARPNRANYGYTFGSGTRLTVV.

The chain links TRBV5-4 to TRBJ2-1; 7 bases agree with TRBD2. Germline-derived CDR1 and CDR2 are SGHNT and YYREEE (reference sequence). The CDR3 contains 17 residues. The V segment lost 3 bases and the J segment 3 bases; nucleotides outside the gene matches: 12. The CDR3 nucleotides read TGTGCCAGCAGCTCTGAAGCCTTGGGGGGGTTCTACAATGAGCAGTTCTTC. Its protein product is CASSSEALGGFYNEQFF.

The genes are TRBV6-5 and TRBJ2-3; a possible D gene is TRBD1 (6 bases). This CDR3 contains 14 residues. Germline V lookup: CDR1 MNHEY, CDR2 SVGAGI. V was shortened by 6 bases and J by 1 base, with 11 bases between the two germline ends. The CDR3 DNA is TGTGCCAGCAGCCGGGACACTGGCACAGATACGCAGTATTTT. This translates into CASSRDTGTDTQYF.

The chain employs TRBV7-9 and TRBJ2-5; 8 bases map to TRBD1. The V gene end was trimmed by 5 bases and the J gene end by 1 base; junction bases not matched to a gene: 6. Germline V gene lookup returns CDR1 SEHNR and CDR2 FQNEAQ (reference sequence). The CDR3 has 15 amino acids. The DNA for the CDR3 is TGTGCCAGCAGCGCCGGGACAGGAGGCCAAGAGACCCAGTACTTC. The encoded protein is CASSAGTGGQETQYF. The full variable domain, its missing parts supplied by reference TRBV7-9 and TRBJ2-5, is DTGVSQNPRHKITKRGQNVTFRCDPISEHNRLYWYRQTLGQGPEFLTYFQNEAQLEKSRLLSDRFSAERPKGSFSTLEIQRTEQGDSAMYLCASSAGTGGQETQYFGPGTRLLVL.

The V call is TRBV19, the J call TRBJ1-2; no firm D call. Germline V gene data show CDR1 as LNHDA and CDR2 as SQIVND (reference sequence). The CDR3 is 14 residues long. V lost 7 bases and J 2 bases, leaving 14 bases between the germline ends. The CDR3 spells CASTERGKNYGYTF. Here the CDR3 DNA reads TGTGCCAGTACCGAAAGAGGGAAAAACTATGGCTACACCTTC.

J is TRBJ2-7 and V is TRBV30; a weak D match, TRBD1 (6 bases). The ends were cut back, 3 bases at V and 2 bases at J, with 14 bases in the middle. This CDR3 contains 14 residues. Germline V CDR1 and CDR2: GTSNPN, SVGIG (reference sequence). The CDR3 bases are TGTGCCTGGAGCCAGGACAGCTTTACCTACGAGCAGTACTTC. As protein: CAWSQDSFTYEQYF.